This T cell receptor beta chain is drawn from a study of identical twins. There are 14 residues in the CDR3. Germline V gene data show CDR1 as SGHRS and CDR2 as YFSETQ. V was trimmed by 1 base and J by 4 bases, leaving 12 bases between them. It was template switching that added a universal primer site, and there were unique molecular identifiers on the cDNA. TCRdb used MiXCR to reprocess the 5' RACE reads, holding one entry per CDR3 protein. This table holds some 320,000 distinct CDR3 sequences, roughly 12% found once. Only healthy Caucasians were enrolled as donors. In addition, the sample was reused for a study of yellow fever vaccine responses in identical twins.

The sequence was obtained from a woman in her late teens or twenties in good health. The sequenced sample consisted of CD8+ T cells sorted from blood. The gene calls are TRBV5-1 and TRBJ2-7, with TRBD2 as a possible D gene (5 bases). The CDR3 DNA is TGCGCCAGCAGCTTGCCGAGTGGGAGTTACGAGCAGTACTTC. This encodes CASSLPSGSYEQYF.